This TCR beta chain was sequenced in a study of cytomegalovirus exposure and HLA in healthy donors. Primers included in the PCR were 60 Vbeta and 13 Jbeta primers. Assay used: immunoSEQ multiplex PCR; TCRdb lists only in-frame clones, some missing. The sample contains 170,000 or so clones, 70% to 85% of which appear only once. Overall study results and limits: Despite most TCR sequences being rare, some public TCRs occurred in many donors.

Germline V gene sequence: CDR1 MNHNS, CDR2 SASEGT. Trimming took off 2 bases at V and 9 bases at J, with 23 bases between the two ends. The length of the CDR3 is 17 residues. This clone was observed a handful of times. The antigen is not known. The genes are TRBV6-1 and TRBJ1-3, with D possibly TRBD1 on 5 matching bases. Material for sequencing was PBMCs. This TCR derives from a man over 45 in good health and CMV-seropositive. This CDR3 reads CASSEPVGTSSRLTIYF. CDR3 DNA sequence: TGTGCCAGCAGTGAACCCGTCGGGACTTCCTCCCGACTCACCATATATTTT.